These 5 T cell receptor beta chains were sequenced from one sample in a study of shared clonotypes between healthy human individuals. Sequencing used immunoSEQ multiplex PCR; TCRdb keeps in-frame clones, though not all of them. The repertoire has about 600,000 clones, roughly 72% of them found once; the top ten carry 12%. The sequencing input was PBMCs. These receptors originate from a woman aged 40 to 50 in good health. Some clones in this sample may be carry-over from other donors' samples.

Details on this clone: Compared with germline, one end of the junction differs, possibly owing to a read error. The chain couples TRBV7-7 to TRBJ2-7; D unclear. Germline-derived CDR1 and CDR2 are SSHAT and FNYEAQ (reference sequence). CDR3 length: 15 residues. The CDR3 DNA reads TGTGCTAGCAGCTTAGCAGGCTTGACCTCCTACGAGCAGTACTTC. It translates to CASSLAGLTSYEQYF.

This clone was counted only a few times. The chain joins TRBV2 to TRBJ2-3; D is unresolved. CDR3 length: 13 amino acids. Germline V CDR1 and CDR2: SNHLY, FYNNEI. Trimming took off 7 bases at V and 0 bases at J, with 8 bases between the two ends. The CDR3 sequence: CASTQPSTDTQYF. As DNA, the CDR3 is TGTGCCAGCACGCAGCCTAGCACAGATACGCAGTATTTT.

The J gene is TRBJ2-1, the V gene TRBV5-4; 13 nucleotides line up with TRBD2. This CDR3 comprises 16 residues. J lost 5 bases, V lost 5 bases, and 7 bases had no gene match. CDR1 is SGHNT, CDR2 YYREEE, per germline (reference sequence). CDR3 in amino acids: CASRTGTSGNDNEQFF. The CDR3 nucleotides are TGTGCCAGCAGAACCGGGACTAGCGGGAACGACAATGAGCAGTTCTTC.

V is TRBV11-2 and J is TRBJ1-5, with 11 bases lining up with TRBD1. CDR3 length: 16 residues. Germline assignment: CDR1 SGHAT and CDR2 FQNNGV. Trimming removed 1 base from V and 6 bases from J; junction bases left unmatched: 5. CDR3 bases: TGTGCCAGCAGCTTAGGGGACAGGGGGTTCAGTCAGCCCCAGCATTTT. It yields the protein CASSLGDRGFSQPQHF.

Turning to this clone: This likely stems from a read error, as it lies one base from a far larger clone. This CDR3 reads CSVPRQGAAFF. CDR3 DNA: TGCAGCGTGCCGCGACAGGGCGCAGCTTTCTTT. The chain employs TRBV29-1 and TRBJ1-1, with 7 positions matching TRBD1. V shed 6 bases, J shed 10 bases, and the junction held 8 bases outside the gene matches. This CDR3 spans 11 amino acids. Germline V gene sequence: CDR1 SQVTM, CDR2 ANQGSEA. The full variable domain, its missing parts supplied by reference TRBV29-1 and TRBJ1-1, is SAVISQKPSRDICQRGTSLTIQCQVDSQVTMMFWYRQQPGQSLTLIATANQGSEATYESGFVIDKFPISRPNLTFSTLTVSNMSPEDSSIYLCSVPRQGAAFFGQGTRLTVV.